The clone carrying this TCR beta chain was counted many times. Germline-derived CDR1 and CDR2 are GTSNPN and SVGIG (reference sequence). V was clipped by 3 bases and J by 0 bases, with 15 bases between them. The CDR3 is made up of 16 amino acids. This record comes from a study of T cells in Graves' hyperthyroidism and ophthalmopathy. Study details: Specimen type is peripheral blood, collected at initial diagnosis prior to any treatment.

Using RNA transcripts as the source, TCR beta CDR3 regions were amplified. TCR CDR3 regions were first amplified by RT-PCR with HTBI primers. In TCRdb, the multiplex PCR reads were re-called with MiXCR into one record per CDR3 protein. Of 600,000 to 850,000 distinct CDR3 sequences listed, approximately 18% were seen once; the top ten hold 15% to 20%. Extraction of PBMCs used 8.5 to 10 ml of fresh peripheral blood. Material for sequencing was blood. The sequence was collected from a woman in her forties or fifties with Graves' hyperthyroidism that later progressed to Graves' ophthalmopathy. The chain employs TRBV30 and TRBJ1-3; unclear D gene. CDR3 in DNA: TGTGCCTGGAGCGTCTTTCGCTTAGCCTCTGGAAACACCATATATTTT. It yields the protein CAWSVFRLASGNTIYF. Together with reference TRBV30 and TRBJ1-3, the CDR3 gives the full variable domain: SQTIHQWPATLVQPVGSPLSLECTVEGTSNPNLYWYRQAAGRGLQLLFYSVGIGQISSEVPQNLSASRPQDRQFILSSKKLLLSDSGFYLCAWSVFRLASGNTIYFGEGSWLTVV.